A selection of T cell receptor beta chains follows, all from one sample in a study of blood T cells in healthy people across ages. TCRdb reprocessed the 5' RACE reads via MiXCR and lists one record per CDR3 protein. Found here are about 1.7 million distinct CDR3 sequences, 28% of them singletons; the top ten hold about 7.7%. The sample taken for sequencing was blood. The receptors come from a woman aged 25 to 39 in good health. CDR3s include the opening cysteine and the closing phenylalanine or tryptophan. The order of the fields is D gene, J gene, clone size, V gene, CDR3 DNA, CDR3 protein. D genes are given only for firm matches. Some rows mark clone size as missing; the rest say once, few, many or name a class of expanded clone.

D gene: TRBD1
J gene: TRBJ2-5
clone size: few
V gene: TRBV28
CDR3 DNA: TGTGCCAGCAGCCCCGACAGGGGGTGGAAAGAGACCCAGTACTTC
CDR3 protein: CASSPDRGWKETQYF

D gene: TRBD2
J gene: TRBJ2-1
clone size: few
V gene: TRBV7-2
CDR3 DNA: TGTGCCAGCAGCATCGAGCGGGGGGCCTACAATGAGCAGTTCTTC
CDR3 protein: CASSIERGAYNEQFF

D gene: .
J gene: TRBJ2-1
clone size: many
V gene: TRBV4-1
CDR3 DNA: TGCGCCAGCAGCCCTAAGTGGAGGGGCTCCTACAATGAGCAGTTCTTC
CDR3 protein: CASSPKWRGSYNEQFF

D gene: .
J gene: TRBJ2-5
clone size: .
V gene: TRBV7-3
CDR3 DNA: TGTGCCAGCAGCCCAACCGGACTCCAAGAGACCCGGTACTTC
CDR3 protein: CASSPTGLQETRYF

D gene: TRBD2
J gene: TRBJ2-1
clone size: many
V gene: TRBV5-1
CDR3 DNA: TGCGCCAGCAGCTTTGGGGGGGGTAATGAGCAGTTCTTC
CDR3 protein: CASSFGGGNEQFF

D gene: .
J gene: TRBJ2-4
clone size: many
V gene: TRBV29-1
CDR3 DNA: TGCAGCCTCCTGGAGCGGCGGGGAGCCAAAAACATTCAGTACTTC
CDR3 protein: CSLLERRGAKNIQYF

D gene: .
J gene: TRBJ2-7
clone size: few
V gene: TRBV6-7
CDR3 DNA: TGTGCCAGAATATCTGACCGAGGTCGGGTCTACGAGCAGTACTTC
CDR3 protein: CARISDRGRVYEQYF

D gene: TRBD2
J gene: TRBJ2-1
clone size: few
V gene: TRBV5-1
CDR3 DNA: TGCGCCAGCAGCTTGGCTCTAGCGGGGGACAATGAGCAGTTCTTC
CDR3 protein: CASSLALAGDNEQFF

D gene: .
J gene: TRBJ2-5
clone size: few
V gene: TRBV30
CDR3 DNA: TGTGCCTGGAGGATCTTATCAACAGAGACCCAGTACTTC
CDR3 protein: CAWRILSTETQYF

D gene: TRBD1
J gene: TRBJ2-7
clone size: many
V gene: TRBV11-1
CDR3 DNA: TGTGCCAGCAGCCGAGGGCGGACAGGGATGGACTCCTACGAGCAGTACTTC
CDR3 protein: CASSRGRTGMDSYEQYF

D gene: TRBD1
J gene: TRBJ1-2
clone size: many
V gene: TRBV20-1
CDR3 DNA: TGCAGTGCTACCGGGGGACAGCCCACTAACTATGGCTACACCTTC
CDR3 protein: CSATGGQPTNYGYTF

D gene: TRBD2
J gene: TRBJ2-5
clone size: .
V gene: TRBV20-1
CDR3 DNA: TGCAGTGCCGAGACTAGCGGTGCGGAGACCCAGTACTTC
CDR3 protein: CSAETSGAETQYF

D gene: .
J gene: TRBJ1-6
clone size: few
V gene: TRBV20-1
CDR3 DNA: TGCAGTGCTAGAGATCAGGGAAAGGGGCATCTAACCCTCCACTTT
CDR3 protein: CSARDQGKGHLTLHF

D gene: .
J gene: TRBJ1-2
clone size: .
V gene: TRBV7-2
CDR3 DNA: TGTGCCAGCAGCTTAGATAACAGCCCCTATGGCTACACCTTC
CDR3 protein: CASSLDNSPYGYTF

D gene: .
J gene: TRBJ2-4
clone size: few
V gene: TRBV20-1
CDR3 DNA: TGCAGTGCTAGGAAGGGACTCATGAACATTCAGTACTTC
CDR3 protein: CSARKGLMNIQYF

D gene: TRBD1
J gene: TRBJ2-5
clone size: many
V gene: TRBV5-1
CDR3 DNA: TGCGCCAGCAGCGAACCGGGACAGGGACAGACCCAGTACTTC
CDR3 protein: CASSEPGQGQTQYF

D gene: .
J gene: TRBJ2-7
clone size: few
V gene: TRBV7-9
CDR3 DNA: TGTGCCAGCAGCTTAACCTCGGACAAGGCCCTCTACGAGCAGTACTTC
CDR3 protein: CASSLTSDKALYEQYF

D gene: .
J gene: TRBJ2-4
clone size: .
V gene: TRBV4-1
CDR3 DNA: TGCGCCAGCAGCCTCCTCATACCACAGGGGGCGGGGGGTGCCAAAAACATTCAGTACTTC
CDR3 protein: CASSLLIPQGAGGAKNIQYF

D gene: .
J gene: TRBJ2-5
clone size: .
V gene: TRBV29-1
CDR3 DNA: TGCAGCGTTTTGTCAGCGGAGCAAGAGACCCAGTACTTC
CDR3 protein: CSVLSAEQETQYF

D gene: TRBD2
J gene: TRBJ2-7
clone size: few
V gene: TRBV12-3/TRBV12-4
CDR3 DNA: TGTGCCAGCAGTCTCTCTAGCGGCTGGGTTGGGGAGCAGTACTTC
CDR3 protein: CASSLSSGWVGEQYF

D gene: .
J gene: TRBJ1-1
clone size: .
V gene: TRBV20-1
CDR3 DNA: TGCAGTGCTAGGAGGGACGGCCTGAACACTGAAGCTTTCTTT
CDR3 protein: CSARRDGLNTEAFF

D gene: .
J gene: TRBJ1-2
clone size: few
V gene: TRBV9
CDR3 DNA: TGTGCCAGCAGCGTAGAGGCCAGGGCTAACTATGGCTACACCTTC
CDR3 protein: CASSVEARANYGYTF

D gene: TRBD2
J gene: TRBJ2-1
clone size: .
V gene: TRBV12-3/TRBV12-4
CDR3 DNA: TGTGCCAGCAGCCGCTCCCCCGGACTAGCGGGGGGCCTCCGAGAGTTCTTC
CDR3 protein: CASSRSPGLAGGLREFF

D gene: .
J gene: TRBJ2-3
clone size: .
V gene: TRBV9
CDR3 DNA: TGTGCCAGCGGCGTAGGTTTGGGGAGGCTCCCAGATACGCAGTATTTT
CDR3 protein: CASGVGLGRLPDTQYF

D gene: .
J gene: TRBJ2-3
clone size: few
V gene: TRBV20-1
CDR3 DNA: TGCAGTGCTCTTCCGGGCGCTCGCACAGATACGCAGTATTTT
CDR3 protein: CSALPGARTDTQYF

D gene: .
J gene: TRBJ2-1
clone size: many
V gene: TRBV7-9
CDR3 DNA: TGTGCCAGCAGCCGGGGGTTGGGATCGAGCTCCTACAATGAGCAGTTCTTC
CDR3 protein: CASSRGLGSSSYNEQFF

D gene: .
J gene: TRBJ2-5
clone size: many
V gene: TRBV5-1
CDR3 DNA: TGCGCCAGCAGCACGACACAGGGAGAGACCCAGTACTTC
CDR3 protein: CASSTTQGETQYF

D gene: .
J gene: TRBJ2-7
clone size: .
V gene: TRBV14
CDR3 DNA: TGTGCCAGCAGCCAAGAACGGGGGACACTCGACGAGCAGTACTTC
CDR3 protein: CASSQERGTLDEQYF

D gene: .
J gene: TRBJ2-1
clone size: once
V gene: TRBV19
CDR3 DNA: TGTGCCAGTAGTATACAGGGGATCGCCTACAATGAGCGGTTCTTC
CDR3 protein: CASSIQGIAYNERFF

D gene: .
J gene: TRBJ2-3
clone size: many
V gene: TRBV20-1
CDR3 DNA: TGCAGTGCTAGAGATCGGGTCCTTTCCACAGATACGCAGTATTTT
CDR3 protein: CSARDRVLSTDTQYF

D gene: .
J gene: TRBJ2-3
clone size: .
V gene: TRBV30
CDR3 DNA: TGTGCCTGGAGTGTGAAGGGAACTAGCACAGATACGCAGTATTTT
CDR3 protein: CAWSVKGTSTDTQYF

D gene: .
J gene: TRBJ2-7
clone size: few
V gene: TRBV6-5
CDR3 DNA: TGTGCCAGCAGTTACTCGGTTGCCTACGAGCAGTACTTC
CDR3 protein: CASSYSVAYEQYF

D gene: TRBD2
J gene: TRBJ2-5
clone size: many
V gene: TRBV5-1
CDR3 DNA: TGTGCCAGCAGCTTATCTAGCGGGCAAGAGACCCAGTACTTC
CDR3 protein: CASSLSSGQETQYF

D gene: .
J gene: TRBJ1-1
clone size: .
V gene: TRBV7-2
CDR3 DNA: TGTGCCAGCAGCCCCCGCGCGACAGGTTGGACTGAAGCTTTCTTT
CDR3 protein: CASSPRATGWTEAFF

D gene: .
J gene: TRBJ2-1
clone size: few
V gene: TRBV7-9
CDR3 DNA: TGCGTCAGCAGCCCTCCGGCGGGCCCTAACCGGGAAGAGCAGTTCTTC
CDR3 protein: CVSSPPAGPNREEQFF

D gene: .
J gene: TRBJ1-4
clone size: many
V gene: TRBV5-1
CDR3 DNA: TGTGCCAGCAGCTTGTCCGGGGAAAAACTGTTTTTT
CDR3 protein: CASSLSGEKLFF

D gene: .
J gene: TRBJ2-1
clone size: once
V gene: TRBV10-3
CDR3 DNA: TGTGCCATCGGGGGGGCCCATGAGCAGTTCTTC
CDR3 protein: CAIGGAHEQFF

D gene: .
J gene: TRBJ1-5
clone size: few
V gene: TRBV2
CDR3 DNA: TGTGCCAGCAGCGTCCATTACAGGGAAAGCAATCAGCCCCAGCATTTT
CDR3 protein: CASSVHYRESNQPQHF

D gene: TRBD2
J gene: TRBJ2-1
clone size: few
V gene: TRBV3-1
CDR3 DNA: TGTGCCAGCAGCCTGGGACTAGCGGGGATCTCCTACAATGAGCAGTTCTTC
CDR3 protein: CASSLGLAGISYNEQFF

D gene: TRBD2
J gene: TRBJ2-3
clone size: many
V gene: TRBV10-3
CDR3 DNA: TGTGCCATCAGAGCAACTAGCGGGAGGCCACTCACAGATACGCAGTATTTT
CDR3 protein: CAIRATSGRPLTDTQYF

D gene: .
J gene: TRBJ1-5
clone size: .
V gene: TRBV6-1
CDR3 DNA: TGTGCCAGCAACCAAGACAGGTTCGGTCGTCAGCCCCAGCATTTT
CDR3 protein: CASNQDRFGRQPQHF

D gene: .
J gene: TRBJ2-5
clone size: few
V gene: TRBV14
CDR3 DNA: TGTGCCAGCAGCCAAAGTTGGGGTGACTATGGACAAGAGACCCAGTACTTC
CDR3 protein: CASSQSWGDYGQETQYF

D gene: .
J gene: TRBJ2-3
clone size: once
V gene: TRBV2
CDR3 DNA: TGTGCCAGCAGTGAACGGATCAGGGAAGTCGCAGATACGCAGTATTTT
CDR3 protein: CASSERIREVADTQYF

D gene: .
J gene: TRBJ2-1
clone size: .
V gene: TRBV2
CDR3 DNA: TGTGCCAGCAGCCCGGCGAGGGGGACTAATGAGCAGTTCTTC
CDR3 protein: CASSPARGTNEQFF

D gene: .
J gene: TRBJ1-2
clone size: many
V gene: TRBV10-3
CDR3 DNA: TGTGCCATCAGTGAGTCTGGGCAGGGCTTTGGCTACACCTTC
CDR3 protein: CAISESGQGFGYTF

D gene: .
J gene: TRBJ2-1
clone size: .
V gene: TRBV2
CDR3 DNA: TGTGCCAGCGGGGGGACGGACTACAATGAGCAGTTCTTC
CDR3 protein: CASGGTDYNEQFF

D gene: .
J gene: TRBJ2-3
clone size: many
V gene: TRBV29-1
CDR3 DNA: TGCAGCGTCCGGGAAGCAGATACGCAGTATTTT
CDR3 protein: CSVREADTQYF

D gene: .
J gene: TRBJ2-7
clone size: many
V gene: TRBV4-1
CDR3 DNA: TGCGCCAGCAGCCAAGGATTGTATTACGAGCAGTACTTC
CDR3 protein: CASSQGLYYEQYF

D gene: .
J gene: TRBJ1-2
clone size: .
V gene: TRBV21-1
CDR3 DNA: TGTGCCAGCAGCAAAGTCCGCCAGGGGGGTTATGGCTACACCTTC
CDR3 protein: CASSKVRQGGYGYTF

D gene: .
J gene: TRBJ2-2
clone size: few
V gene: TRBV9
CDR3 DNA: TGTGCCAGCAGCGCCCTAACTCGTGCCGGGGAGCTGTTTTTT
CDR3 protein: CASSALTRAGELFF

D gene: .
J gene: TRBJ2-1
clone size: few
V gene: TRBV7-8
CDR3 DNA: TGTGCCAGCAGGCAAGAGCGGAGCTCCTACAATGAGCAGTTCTTC
CDR3 protein: CASRQERSSYNEQFF

D gene: TRBD2
J gene: TRBJ2-3
clone size: .
V gene: TRBV12-3/TRBV12-4
CDR3 DNA: TGTGCCAGCAGTTGGAGCGGGGGGACAGATACGCAGTATTTT
CDR3 protein: CASSWSGGTDTQYF

D gene: TRBD2
J gene: TRBJ2-1
clone size: .
V gene: TRBV20-1
CDR3 DNA: TGCAGTGCTAATTCGGGACTAGCGGGGCTTAGCTCCTACGATGAGCAGTTCTTC
CDR3 protein: CSANSGLAGLSSYDEQFF

D gene: TRBD1
J gene: TRBJ2-2
clone size: .
V gene: TRBV29-1
CDR3 DNA: TGCAGCGTCCGGGACAGACAGAACACCGGGGAGCTGTTTTTT
CDR3 protein: CSVRDRQNTGELFF

D gene: .
J gene: TRBJ2-4
clone size: few
V gene: TRBV7-2
CDR3 DNA: TGTGCCAGCGGGGGGGCCAAAGCGAAAAACATTCAGTACTTC
CDR3 protein: CASGGAKAKNIQYF

D gene: .
J gene: TRBJ2-7
clone size: .
V gene: TRBV20-1
CDR3 DNA: TGCAGTGCTCCCCGGGACCCCACCTACGAGCAGTACTTC
CDR3 protein: CSAPRDPTYEQYF

D gene: .
J gene: TRBJ1-1
clone size: .
V gene: TRBV12-3/TRBV12-4
CDR3 DNA: TGTGCCAGCAGTTTAGAGGTTCCAACTTGGGGTAGCGCTTTCTTT
CDR3 protein: CASSLEVPTWGSAFF

D gene: .
J gene: TRBJ2-3
clone size: few
V gene: TRBV11-2
CDR3 DNA: TGTGCCAGCAGCTTAGTACATGACCCGCGTCGAGATACGCAGTATTTT
CDR3 protein: CASSLVHDPRRDTQYF

D gene: .
J gene: TRBJ1-4
clone size: once
V gene: TRBV5-1
CDR3 DNA: TGCGCCAGCAGCCGAACCGACAGCGCAACTAATGAAAAACTGTTTTTT
CDR3 protein: CASSRTDSATNEKLFF